The rows below give T cell receptor beta chains drawn from one sample of a study of T-cell reconstitution after alpha-beta-depleted transplantation in children. Using its own MiXCR run on the PCR reads, TCRdb lists one record per CDR3 protein. Counted here are a few hundred thousand distinct CDR3 sequences, 27% occurring once; the ten biggest clones make up under 45%. Sequencing used PBMCs, obtained before TCRalphabeta/CD19-depleted stem cell transplant. The receptors stem from a boy younger than two with Wiskott-Aldrich syndrome, due to receive a stem cell transplant. CDR3s include the opening cysteine and the closing phenylalanine or tryptophan. D genes are given only for firm matches. Some rows mark clone size as missing; the rest say once, few, many or name a class of expanded clone.

v_gene	len	d_gene	abundance	j_gene	CDR3aa	CDR3nt
TRBV7-2	16	TRBD2	-	TRBJ2-1	CASSLSELAGYNEQFF	TGTGCCAGCAGCTTAAGTGAGCTAGCGGGGTACAATGAGCAGTTCTTC
TRBV5-1	15	-	few	TRBJ2-1	CASRDSTSSGNEQFF	TGCGCCAGCCGAGATTCGACTAGTTCGGGGAATGAGCAGTTCTTC
TRBV5-6	15	TRBD1	-	TRBJ1-2	CASSRGTAGTYRYTF	TGTGCCAGCAGCCGAGGGACAGCAGGAACGTATCGCTACACCTTC
TRBV11-2	14	-	few	TRBJ2-2	CASSMKRNTGELFF	TGTGCCAGCAGCATGAAACGGAACACCGGGGAGCTGTTTTTT
TRBV10-3	14	-	-	TRBJ1-4	CAISEAPGNEKLFF	TGTGCCATCAGTGAGGCCCCGGGAAATGAAAAACTGTTTTTT
TRBV7-9	11	-	-	TRBJ2-5	CASSFWETQYF	TGTGCCAGCAGCTTCTGGGAGACCCAGTACTTC
TRBV5-1	16	TRBD2	-	TRBJ2-1	CASSLIAGGDYNEQFF	TGCGCCAGCAGCTTGATTGCGGGGGGGGATTACAATGAGCAGTTCTTC
TRBV6-5	15	TRBD1	few	TRBJ1-5	CASSFRQGGNQPQHF	TGTGCCAGCAGTTTTCGACAGGGTGGGAATCAGCCCCAGCATTTT
TRBV25-1	15	TRBD1	-	TRBJ2-3	CASSEYDRVADTQYF	TGTGCCAGCAGTGAATATGACAGGGTGGCAGATACGCAGTATTTT
TRBV5-1	18	TRBD2	few	TRBJ2-1	CASSLVWLAGGQANEQFF	TGCGCCAGCAGCTTGGTGTGGCTAGCGGGAGGGCAGGCTAATGAGCAGTTCTTC
TRBV5-1	17	TRBD2	-	TRBJ2-1	CASSPLPPGLADNEQFF	TGCGCCAGCAGCCCTTTACCCCCCGGACTAGCGGACAATGAGCAGTTCTTC
TRBV5-1	14	-	few	TRBJ1-5	CASSPGGGRQPQHF	TGCGCCAGCAGCCCGGGTGGGGGCAGGCAGCCCCAGCATTTT
TRBV28	17	-	once	TRBJ1-6	CASSFFIFGRENSPLDF	TGTGCCAGCAGTTTTTTCATATTTGGCAGGGAGAATTCACCCCTCGACTTT
TRBV28	13	TRBD2	-	TRBJ2-7	CASKTSGRAQQYF	TGTGCCAGCAAAACTAGCGGGAGGGCCCAGCAGTACTTC
TRBV5-5	15	-	-	TRBJ2-3	CASSYQAAAGDTQYF	TGTGCCAGCAGCTATCAAGCGGCCGCAGGAGATACGCAGTATTTT
TRBV3-1	12	-	-	TRBJ1-2	CASSGIFYGYTF	TGTGCCAGCAGTGGAATTTTCTATGGCTACACCTTC
TRBV6-4	20	TRBD2	-	TRBJ2-1	CASSVWGGLAGGPPNNEQFF	TGTGCCAGCAGTGTCTGGGGGGGACTAGCGGGAGGGCCCCCAAACAATGAGCAGTTCTTC
TRBV5-1	15	-	few	TRBJ2-7	CASSIEPGTHYEQYF	TGCGCCAGCAGCATTGAACCCGGGACCCACTACGAGCAGTACTTC
TRBV5-1	14	TRBD1	few	TRBJ1-1	CASSLQGAGTEAFF	TGTGCCAGCAGCTTACAGGGGGCCGGGACTGAAGCTTTCTTT
TRBV4-1	15	-	-	TRBJ2-5	CASSQEGPTPETQYF	TGCGCCAGCAGCCAAGAGGGACCCACTCCAGAGACCCAGTACTTC
TRBV15	14	-	few	TRBJ1-5	CATSRDGGNQPQHF	TGTGCCACCAGCAGAGACGGTGGCAATCAGCCCCAGCATTTT
TRBV27	16	TRBD1	-	TRBJ1-2	CASSLGSGTGSYGYTF	TGTGCCAGCAGTTTAGGCTCCGGGACAGGGTCCTATGGCTACACCTTC
TRBV5-1	13	-	few	TRBJ2-7	CASSPRTEYEQYF	TGCGCCAGCAGCCCACGGACAGAGTACGAGCAGTACTTC
TRBV10-3	13	TRBD1	-	TRBJ2-7	CAIGTGNSYEQYF	TGTGCCATAGGGACAGGGAACTCCTACGAGCAGTACTTC
TRBV5-1	15	-	few	TRBJ2-6	CASSLQPGGANVLTF	TGCGCCAGCAGCTTACAACCGGGTGGGGCCAACGTCCTGACTTTC
TRBV29-1	13	-	-	TRBJ2-5	CSVGHGAGETQYF	TGCAGCGTTGGTCACGGGGCAGGAGAGACCCAGTACTTC
TRBV12-3/TRBV12-4	17	TRBD2	-	TRBJ2-1	CASSPNPGLATYNEQFF	TGTGCCAGCAGTCCAAATCCGGGACTAGCGACCTACAATGAGCAGTTCTTC
TRBV5-1	16	TRBD1	-	TRBJ2-7	CASSTLPGQGTNEQYF	TGCGCCAGCAGCACCCTGCCGGGACAGGGTACCAACGAGCAGTACTTC
TRBV7-8	16	-	-	TRBJ2-2	CASSLGVPGEHGELFF	TGTGCCAGCAGCTTAGGGGTGCCGGGAGAGCACGGGGAGCTGTTTTTT
TRBV20-1	15	TRBD1	few	TRBJ2-7	CSARDRGTGYYEQYF	TGCAGTGCTAGAGATAGGGGGACAGGGTACTACGAGCAGTACTTC
TRBV20-1	13	TRBD2	few	TRBJ2-7	CSATTGGPYEQYF	TGCAGTGCTACCACGGGAGGGCCCTACGAGCAGTACTTC
TRBV12-3/TRBV12-4	13	-	-	TRBJ2-5	CASSFGGKETQYF	TGTGCCAGCAGTTTCGGAGGGAAAGAGACCCAGTACTTC
TRBV11-2	17	-	few	TRBJ1-4	CASSLRWGPTTNEKLFF	TGTGCCAGCAGCCTCCGGTGGGGGCCGACAACTAATGAAAAACTGTTTTTT
TRBV7-9	12	-	-	TRBJ1-1	CASSLDTAEAFF	TGTGCCAGCAGCTTAGACACGGCTGAAGCTTTCTTT
TRBV7-8	13	-	few	TRBJ2-4	CASQRPPQNIQYF	TGTGCCAGCCAACGGCCGCCTCAAAACATTCAGTACTTC
TRBV9	15	TRBD2	few	TRBJ2-1	CASSFLAGGFNEQFF	TGTGCCAGCAGTTTTTTAGCGGGAGGTTTTAATGAGCAGTTCTTC
TRBV20-1	14	-	-	TRBJ2-7	CSAAYVTSRDEQYF	TGCAGTGCCGCGTACGTGACTAGTCGAGACGAGCAGTACTTC
TRBV20-1	13	TRBD2	-	TRBJ2-7	CSARLTGGLEQYF	TGCAGTGCGAGACTAACGGGAGGCCTTGAGCAGTACTTC
TRBV20-1	12	-	-	TRBJ2-2	CSASRSSGELFF	TGCAGTGCTAGTAGAAGCTCCGGGGAGCTGTTTTTT
TRBV5-1	14	TRBD1	-	TRBJ2-7	CASSGGTGVSEQYF	TGCGCCAGCAGCGGCGGGACAGGGGTCTCCGAGCAGTACTTC